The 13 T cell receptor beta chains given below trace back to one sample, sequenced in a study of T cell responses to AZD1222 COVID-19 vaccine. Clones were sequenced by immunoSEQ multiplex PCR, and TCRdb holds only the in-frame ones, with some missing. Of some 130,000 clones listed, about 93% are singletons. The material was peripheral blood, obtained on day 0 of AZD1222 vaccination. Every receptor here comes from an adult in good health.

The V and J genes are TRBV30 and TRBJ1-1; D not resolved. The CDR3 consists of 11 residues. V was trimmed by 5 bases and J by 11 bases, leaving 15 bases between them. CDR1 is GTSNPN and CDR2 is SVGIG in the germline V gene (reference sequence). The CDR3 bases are TGTGCCTGGGAGTGGGGTGGGGAGGCTTTCTTT. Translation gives CAWEWGGEAFF.

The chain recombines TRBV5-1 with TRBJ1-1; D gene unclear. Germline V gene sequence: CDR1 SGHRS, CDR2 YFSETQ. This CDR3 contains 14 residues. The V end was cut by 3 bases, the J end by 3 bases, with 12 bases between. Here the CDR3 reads CASSSEWADTEAFF. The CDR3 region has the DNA TGCGCCAGCAGCTCCGAATGGGCAGACACTGAAGCTTTCTTT.

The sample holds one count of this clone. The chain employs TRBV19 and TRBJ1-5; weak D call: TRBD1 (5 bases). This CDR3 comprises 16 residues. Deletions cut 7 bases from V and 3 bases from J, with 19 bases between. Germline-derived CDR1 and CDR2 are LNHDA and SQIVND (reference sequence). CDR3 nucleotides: TGTGCCAGTACCCCGCTGGGACCAGGCTTCAATCAGCCCCAGCATTTT. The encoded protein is CASTPLGPGFNQPQHF.

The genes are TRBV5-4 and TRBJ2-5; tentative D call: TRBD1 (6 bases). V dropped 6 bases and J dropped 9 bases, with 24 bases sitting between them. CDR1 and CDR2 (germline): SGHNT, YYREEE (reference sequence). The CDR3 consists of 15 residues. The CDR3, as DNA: TGTGCCAGCACCGTGGGTGGGGGCGCGTTTAAGGCCCAGTACTTC. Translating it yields CASTVGGGAFKAQYF.

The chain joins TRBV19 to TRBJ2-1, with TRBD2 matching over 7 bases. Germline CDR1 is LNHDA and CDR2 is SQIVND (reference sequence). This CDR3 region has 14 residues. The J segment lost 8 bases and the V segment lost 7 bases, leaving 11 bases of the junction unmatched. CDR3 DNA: TGTGCCAGTAACCCTGCGGGGGTTCGCGATGAGCAGTTCTTC. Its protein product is CASNPAGVRDEQFF.

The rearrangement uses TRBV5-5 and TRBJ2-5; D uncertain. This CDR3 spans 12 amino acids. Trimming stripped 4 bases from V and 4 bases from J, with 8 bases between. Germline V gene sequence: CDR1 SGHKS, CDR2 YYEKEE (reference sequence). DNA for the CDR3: TGTGCCAGCAGCCTTTTCGGAGAGACCCAGTACTTC. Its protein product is CASSLFGETQYF. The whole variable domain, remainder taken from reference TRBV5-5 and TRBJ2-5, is DAGVTQSPTHLIKTRGQQVTLRCSPISGHKSVSWYQQVLGQGPQFIFQYYEKEERGRGNFPDRFSARQFPNYSSELNVNALLLGDSALYLCASSLFGETQYFGPGTRLLVL.

The CDR3 bases are TGTGCCAGCAGCGTAGATCCCTCGACTAGCGGTAACACCGGGGAGCTGTTTTTT. Its protein product is CASSVDPSTSGNTGELFF. V and J are TRBV9 and TRBJ2-2; 9 nucleotides align to TRBD2. The V gene's germline CDR1 is SGDLS and CDR2 YYNGEE. CDR3 length: 18 amino acids. Trimming at V came to 0 bases and at J to 2 bases, leaving 8 bases not matched to a gene.

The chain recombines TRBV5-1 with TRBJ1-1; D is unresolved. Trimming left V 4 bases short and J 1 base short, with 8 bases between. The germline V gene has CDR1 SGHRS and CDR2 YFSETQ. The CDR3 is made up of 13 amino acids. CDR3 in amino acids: CASSHSGNTEAFF. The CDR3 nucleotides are TGCGCCAGCAGCCATAGTGGGAACACTGAAGCTTTCTTT.

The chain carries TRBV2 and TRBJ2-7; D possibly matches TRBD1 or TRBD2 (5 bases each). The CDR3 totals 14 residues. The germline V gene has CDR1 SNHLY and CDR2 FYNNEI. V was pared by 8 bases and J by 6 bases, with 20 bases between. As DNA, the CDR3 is TGTGCCAGCCGAGTTGTGTCGGCGAGGGGCGAGCAGTACTTC. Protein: CASRVVSARGEQYF. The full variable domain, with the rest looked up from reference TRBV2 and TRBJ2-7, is EPEVTQTPSHQVTQMGQEVILRCVPISNHLYFYWYRQILGQKVEFLVSFYNNEISEKSEIFDDQFSVERPDGSNFTLKIRSTKLEDSAMYFCASRVVSARGEQYFGPGTRLTVT.

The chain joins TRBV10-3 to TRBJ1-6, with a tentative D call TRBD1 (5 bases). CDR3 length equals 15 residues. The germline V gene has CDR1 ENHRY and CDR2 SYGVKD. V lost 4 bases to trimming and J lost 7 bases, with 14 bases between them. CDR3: CAISVSGTGNSPLHF. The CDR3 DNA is TGTGCCATCAGTGTGTCCGGGACGGGAAATTCACCCCTCCACTTT.

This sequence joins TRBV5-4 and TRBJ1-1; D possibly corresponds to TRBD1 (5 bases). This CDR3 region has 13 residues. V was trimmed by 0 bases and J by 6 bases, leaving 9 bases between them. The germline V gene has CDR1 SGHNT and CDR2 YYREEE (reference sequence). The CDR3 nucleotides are TGTGCCAGCAGCTTGGAAGGGGCCGCTGAAGCTTTCTTT. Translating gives CASSLEGAAEAFF.

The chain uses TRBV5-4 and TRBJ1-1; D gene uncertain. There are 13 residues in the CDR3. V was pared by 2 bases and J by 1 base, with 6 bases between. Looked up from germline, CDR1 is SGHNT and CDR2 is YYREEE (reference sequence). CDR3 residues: CASSLIENTEAFF. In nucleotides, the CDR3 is TGTGCCAGCAGCTTAATAGAGAACACTGAAGCTTTCTTT.

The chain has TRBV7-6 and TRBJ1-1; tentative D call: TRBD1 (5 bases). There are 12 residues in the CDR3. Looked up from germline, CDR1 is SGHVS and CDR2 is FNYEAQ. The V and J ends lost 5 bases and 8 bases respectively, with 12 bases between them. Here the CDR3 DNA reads TGTGCCAGCAGCACCCGGGACGGAGAAGCTTTCTTT. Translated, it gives CASSTRDGEAFF.